This T cell receptor (beta chain) was profiled in a study of cytomegalovirus exposure and HLA in healthy donors. PCR primers comprised 60 Vbeta and 13 Jbeta primers. Under the authors' procedure: It was a later analysis that counted 79 million or so unique TCR beta chains, of which around 11 million were shared. Generated by immunoSEQ multiplex PCR, the TCRdb table keeps only in-frame clones and is missing some. V and J calls and clone size follow that table, whereas D and trimming were derived from the DNA. This repertoire shows about 68,000 clones, 75% to 90% found once; its top ten account for 5% to 8.5%. A remark on this clone: As yet, its antigen is unknown.

The study's findings and limits: The study listed under 200 cytomegalovirus-associated TCR beta chains.

The receptor was derived from a human donor in good health. Source material: PBMCs.

The DNA of the CDR3 is TGTGCCAGCAGCCCACGTAGCGGGGGGGCTTACGAGCAGTACTTC. Translating it yields CASSPRSGGAYEQYF. This chain connects TRBV7-6 to TRBJ2-7; 11 bases map to TRBD2. Germline values: CDR1 SGHVS, CDR2 FNYEAQ. V gave up 5 bases and J gave up 4 bases; unmatched junction bases: 7. CDR3 length equals 15 residues.